This passage covers 8 T cell receptor beta chains from one sample sequenced in a study of blood T cell repertoires in COVID-19. The repertoire was sequenced with immunoSEQ multiplex PCR; TCRdb's copy has only in-frame clones and lacks some. The sample comprises hundreds of thousands of clones, 70% to 90% of which are singletons, and under 3% rests with the top ten. Sequenced material: peripheral blood. The receptors stem from a human donor in a cohort sampled during active COVID-19.

The J gene is TRBJ1-1, the V gene TRBV28; tentative D call: TRBD1 (6 bases). Trimming shortened V by 5 bases and J by 6 bases, and 19 bases separated the two germline ends. Germline assignment: CDR1 MDHEN and CDR2 SYDVKM. CDR3 length: 15 amino acids. The CDR3 loop reads CASSRRGGAVPEAFF. The CDR3 bases are TGTGCCAGCAGTCGAAGGGGGGGCGCGGTCCCTGAAGCTTTCTTT.

A note on this clone: Other nucleotide sequences in the sample specify the same CDR3. This chain joins TRBV7-8 and TRBJ2-1; 9 bases match TRBD2. Germline loops: CDR1 SGHVS, CDR2 FQNEAQ. This CDR3 has 13 amino acids. The V gene end was trimmed by 3 bases and the J gene end by 7 bases; junction bases not matched to a gene: 1. For the CDR3, the DNA is TGTGCCAGCAGCTTGGGACTAGCAAATGAGCAGTTCTTC. This gives the protein CASSLGLANEQFF.

CDR3 protein: CASSQAAAWSNEQFF. The CDR3 DNA reads TGTGCCAGCAGCCAAGCAGCTGCCTGGAGCAATGAGCAGTTCTTC. The V call is TRBV3-1 (or the pseudogene TRBV3-2), the J call TRBJ2-1; D not certain. CDR1 and CDR2 (germline): LGHDT, YNNKEL (reference sequence). CDR3 length equals 15 residues. Deletions cut 1 base from V and 6 bases from J, with 13 bases between.

The chain is built from TRBV29-1 and TRBJ1-1; D unresolved. Germline values: CDR1 SQVTM, CDR2 ANQGSEA. The CDR3 has 11 amino acids. The CDR3 reads CSSRFNTEAFF. The CDR3 nucleotides are TGCAGTTCCAGATTCAACACTGAAGCTTTCTTT.

The gene calls are TRBV11-1 and TRBJ2-3; tentatively, D is TRBD2 (6 bases). From germline, CDR1 is SGHAT and CDR2 FQDESV (reference sequence). V lost 6 bases and J 3 bases, leaving 19 bases between the germline ends. The CDR3 sequence is 16 residues long. CDR3 region: CASRPLTSIGTDTQYF. The CDR3 region has the DNA TGTGCCAGCAGGCCCCTAACTAGCATTGGGACAGATACGCAGTATTTT.

The chain joins TRBV4-2 to TRBJ2-7, with TRBD2 matching over 7 bases. With V trimmed by 0 bases and J by 5 bases, 7 bases remained unmatched. Germline CDR1 LGHNA, CDR2 YNFKEQ. CDR3 length equals 15 residues. The CDR3 protein is CASSQDGREIDEQYF. The CDR3 DNA sequence: TGTGCCAGCAGCCAAGATGGGCGGGAGATCGACGAGCAGTACTTC.

Written as DNA, the CDR3 is TGTGCCAGCAGCTTAAGAGGGGGTCGTGGTAATGAGCAGTTCTTC. Protein: CASSLRGGRGNEQFF. This chain uses TRBV13 with TRBJ2-1; D may be TRBD1 (6 bases). This CDR3 region has 15 residues. V was cut by 2 bases and J by 7 bases, with 15 bases left in between. Germline loops: CDR1 PRHDT, CDR2 FYEKMQ (reference sequence).

The chain joins TRBV2 to TRBJ2-5; TRBD2 aligns across 11 bases. The CDR3 covers 15 residues. Germline V gene sequence: CDR1 SNHLY, CDR2 FYNNEI. V lost 1 base to trimming and J lost 4 bases; unmatched junction nucleotides: 2. The DNA of the CDR3 is TGTGCCAGCAGTGAAGGACTAGCGGGAAGAGAGACCCAGTACTTC. Its protein product is CASSEGLAGRETQYF.